This TCR beta chain was sequenced in a study of blood T cell repertoires in COVID-19 (TCRdb year 2020). With regard to the full study: Samples from collaborators originated in the United States, Italy and Spain and spanned both the acute and convalescent phases of COVID-19. The material from the prospective study consisted of cDNA or gDNA derived from T cells, B-cell-depleted T cells, or PBMCs. Deeply sampled blood TCRbeta repertoires from subjects exposed to, actively infected with, or recovered from COVID-19 were included in the dataset. The repertoires were made available in a free public database intended to serve as a resource for research on the immune response to SARS-CoV-2. Samples were obtained from the ongoing ImmuneRACE study (first 160 participants) and from about 1,300 subjects provided by 6 global collaborators. The sample metadata nearly always contained a de-identified subject ID, COVID-19 status, age in years and sex. HLA class I and class II types, where available, came from metadata supplied by the sample provider rather than from assay-based typing.

Each collaborating institution followed its own protocols to collect whole blood in K2EDTA tubes. Collaborator samples were shipped for TCRbeta analysis as frozen whole blood, isolated PBMCs, or DNA extracted from either sample type. The immunoSEQ Assay, a bias-controlled multiplex PCR, was used to amplify TCRbeta CDR3 regions from genomic DNA. On the authors' methods: Nucleated cell counts per sample were estimated from amplification of reference gene primers within the assay. To quantify the absolute abundance of each unique TCRbeta CDR3 rearrangement, sequence reads were collapsed and filtered. For each sample, productive Simpson clonality was calculated as the square root of Simpson's diversity index over productive rearrangements. TCRdb retrieved this table from immuneACCESS and kept in-frame rearrangements only. Not all clones are present; in checked studies, unresolved V genes account for under half, and no reason is known for the remainder. The V and J calls and clone size are taken from that table; D and trimming were inferred from the DNA. The sample yields fewer than 300,000 clones; around 87% were counted once. 2.3% of the sample is taken by the ten largest.

Results the study describes overall, beyond this receptor: How much clinical and demographic metadata was included differed by source and by participant, and the metadata was provided uncurated.

As concerns this clone: The antigen it binds to is not known. Base qualities are not at hand, and no much larger clone is one base apart.

At the junction V is shortened by 1 base and J by 0 bases, with 9 bases in between. The CDR3 goes from the cysteine to the phenylalanine over 15 residues. This entry keeps only the CDR3 DNA: 45 bases, framed from base 1. The germline V gene gives CDR1 as SGHVS and CDR2 as FQNEAQ. The chain is encoded by TRBV7-8 joined to TRBJ1-1; the D gene is possibly TRBD1, with 5 bases matching. Input material: peripheral blood. The clonotype originates from a woman aged 50 to 60 with acute or convalescent COVID-19. The CDR3 loop reads CASSLDWGVNTEAFF. The DNA is as follows: TGTGCCAGCAGCTTAGATTGGGGGGTGAACACTGAAGCTTTCTTT.